Here is one T cell receptor beta chain with its context. The record originates from a study of blood T cell repertoires in COVID-19. CDR3 length equals 16 residues. V dropped 0 bases and J dropped 4 bases, with 15 bases sitting between them. The germline V gene encodes CDR1 MNHEY and CDR2 SVGAGI. Original methodology: From reference gene primer amplification, estimates of nucleated cell counts were derived. Assay used: immunoSEQ multiplex PCR; TCRdb lists only in-frame clones, some missing. V and J calls and clone size are as listed in that table; D and trimming were resolved from the DNA. The sample lists some 160,000 clones; about four fifths were seen once.

The sequence derives from an elderly woman with acute or convalescent COVID-19. The chain carries TRBV6-5 and TRBJ1-1; D perhaps matches TRBD1 (6 bases). The source material was peripheral blood. CDR3 nucleotides: TGTGCCAGCAGTTACTCTAATACAGGGTTAACCACTGAAGCTTTCTTT. Residues: CASSYSNTGLTTEAFF.